Following are 27 T cell receptor beta chains from one sample sequenced in a study of blood T cell repertoires in COVID-19. The assay was immunoSEQ multiplex PCR, and TCRdb's table has in-frame clones only and misses some. Among over 50,000 clones listed, approximately 80% were seen once. The specimen sequenced was peripheral blood. The receptors here all came from a human donor with active or convalescent COVID-19. The donor label of this sample is uncertain.

This rearrangement joins TRBV12-2 to TRBJ1-1. TRBV12-2 constitutes a pseudogene. The CDR3 is 15 residues long. Here the CDR3 DNA reads TGTGCAAGTCGCTTAGCTCTGGGGGGGGACACTGAAGCTTTCTTT. It is translated as CASRLALGGDTEAFF.

The rearrangement joins TRBV2 to TRBJ2-5; D is possibly TRBD1 (6 bases). Trimming took off 7 bases at V and 3 bases at J, with 6 bases between the two ends. The CDR3 is made up of 11 amino acids. Germline V lookup: CDR1 SNHLY, CDR2 FYNNEI. The CDR3 coding sequence is TGTGCCAGCAAGGGGGAAGAGACCCAGTACTTC. Protein product: CASKGEETQYF.

The rearrangement uses TRBV19 and TRBJ2-1; 7 nucleotides line up with TRBD2. V shed 2 bases and J 5 bases; nucleotides not matched to a gene: 3. The CDR3 extends over 14 amino acids. Germline loops: CDR1 LNHDA, CDR2 SQIVND (reference sequence). Here the CDR3 reads CASSIPGTNNEQFF. DNA of the CDR3: TGTGCCAGTAGTATACCCGGGACTAACAATGAGCAGTTCTTC.

The rearrangement joins TRBV5-8 to TRBJ2-5, with TRBD2 identical over 7 bases. V shed 4 bases and J 2 bases; nucleotides not matched to a gene: 8. Germline V gene sequence: CDR1 SGHTS, CDR2 YDEGEE. CDR3 length: 15 amino acids. The DNA for the CDR3 is TGTGCCAGCAGCCAGACCGGGACTATTCAAGAGACCCAGTACTTC. Translating it yields CASSQTGTIQETQYF. Full variable domain (missing parts from reference TRBV5-8 and TRBJ2-5): EAGVTQSPTHLIKTRGQQATLRCSPISGHTSVYWYQQALGLGLQFLLWYDEGEERNRGNFPPRFSGRQFPNYSSELNVNALELEDSALYLCASSQTGTIQETQYFGPGTRLLVL.

The chain carries TRBV19 and TRBJ2-2; no firm D call. This CDR3 region has 12 residues. Germline V gives CDR1 LNHDA, CDR2 SQIVND (reference sequence). The ends were cut back, 3 bases at V and 6 bases at J, with 5 bases in the middle. In nucleotides, the CDR3 is TGTGCCAGTAGTATTTCCGCCGGGGAGCTGTTTTTT. Its translation: CASSISAGELFF.

This rearrangement joins TRBV7-3 to TRBJ2-5, with TRBD2 as a possible D gene (5 bases). CDR1 is SGHTA, CDR2 FQGTGA, per germline. V gave up 1 base and J gave up 5 bases, with 8 bases separating them. The CDR3 contains 13 residues. The DNA for the CDR3 is TGTGCCAGCAGCTTAAGGAGAGGGGAGACCCAGTACTTC. It encodes CASSLRRGETQYF.

The rearrangement uses TRBV19 and TRBJ2-3; D may be TRBD1 (6 bases). Germline-derived CDR1 and CDR2 are LNHDA and SQIVND (reference sequence). Trimming removed 6 bases at V and 6 bases at J, with 13 bases between. The CDR3 is 13 residues long. The DNA for the CDR3 is TGTGCCAGTAGCAAGGGGACAAGGGATACGCAGTATTTT. This sequence encodes CASSKGTRDTQYF.

The V and J genes are TRBV28 and TRBJ1-1; TRBD1 might be the D (5 bases). The CDR3 is made up of 15 amino acids. Germline lookup yields CDR1 MDHEN and CDR2 SYDVKM. Trimming cost V 5 bases and J 0 bases, with 13 bases left between them. The CDR3 here is CASSKQGVLNTEAFF. Here the CDR3 DNA reads TGTGCCAGCAGTAAGCAAGGGGTTTTGAACACTGAAGCTTTCTTT. The complete variable domain, with remaining parts taken from reference TRBV28 and TRBJ1-1, reads DVKVTQSSRYLVKRTGEKVFLECVQDMDHENMFWYRQDPGLGLRLIYFSYDVKMKEKGDIPEGYSVSREKKERFSLILESASTNQTSMYLCASSKQGVLNTEAFFGQGTRLTVV.

This clone was detected once. V is TRBV5-1 and J is TRBJ2-7; 8 bases are shared with TRBD1. There are 16 residues in the CDR3. CDR1 and CDR2 (germline): SGHRS, YFSETQ. V lost 2 bases to trimming and J lost 6 bases; unmatched junction nucleotides: 13. The CDR3 loop reads CASSLAGQGRVSEQYF. CDR3 sequence (DNA): TGCGCCAGCAGCTTAGCTGGACAGGGTCGCGTCTCCGAGCAGTACTTC.

The rearrangement joins TRBV24-1 to TRBJ1-5, with TRBD1 matching 9 bases. The CDR3 spans 12 residues. V dropped 12 bases and J dropped 7; count of bases not matched to a gene: 6. CDR1 and CDR2 from the germline V gene are KGHDR and SFDVKD. The CDR3 region has the DNA TGTGCCGCCGGGACAGGGTTGCAGCCCCAGCATTTT. Protein: CAAGTGLQPQHF.

The table lists this clone with a count of one. The chain combines TRBV28 with TRBJ1-5, with D tentatively TRBD1 (6 bases). CDR3 size: 15 residues. Germline V gene lookup returns CDR1 MDHEN and CDR2 SYDVKM. Trimming left V 11 bases short and J 0 bases short, with 17 bases between. CDR3 sequence reads: CASSGGADSNQPQHF. In nucleotides, the CDR3 is TGTGCCTCCTCCGGGGGGGCTGATAGCAATCAGCCCCAGCATTTT.

This clone showed up just a few times. This sequence joins TRBV19 and TRBJ1-5; 9 positions match TRBD1. The ends lost 6 bases at V and 7 bases at J; junction bases unmatched: 13. Germline V gene sequence: CDR1 LNHDA, CDR2 SQIVND (reference sequence). This CDR3 spans 16 amino acids. In DNA form, the CDR3 reads TGTGCCAGTAGCCCCACCGGGACAGGGTCTCGGCAGCCCCAGCATTTT. It encodes CASSPTGTGSRQPQHF.

V and J are TRBV7-2 and TRBJ2-1; 9 bases line up with TRBD1. V shed 5 bases, J shed 10 bases, and the junction held 6 bases outside the gene matches. This CDR3 comprises 13 residues. The V gene's germline CDR1 is SGHTA and CDR2 FQGNSA. The CDR3 here is CASSLPTGGEQFF. CDR3 DNA sequence: TGTGCCAGCAGCCTACCAACAGGGGGCGAGCAGTTCTTC.

This chain links TRBV28 with TRBJ1-5; no clear D gene. Germline V lookup: CDR1 MDHEN, CDR2 SYDVKM. This CDR3 is built from 11 residues. Trimming removed 6 bases at V and 9 bases at J, with 9 bases between. CDR3 in amino acids: CASSSSPPQHF. The CDR3 nucleotides read TGTGCCAGCAGCTCCAGTCCGCCCCAGCATTTT.

V gene TRBV7-3 combines with J gene TRBJ2-2; possibly TRBD1 for D (6 bases). CDR1 is SGHTA, CDR2 FQGTGA, per germline. The V end was cut by 6 bases, the J end by 0 bases, with 11 bases between. This CDR3 region has 15 residues. The CDR3 nucleotides read TGTGCCAGCAGGGTACAGGGCTCGAACACCGGGGAGCTGTTTTTT. Translation: CASRVQGSNTGELFF.

This clone was seen more than once but under ten times. The genes are TRBV15 and TRBJ2-5; a weak D match, TRBD2 (5 bases). V was pared by 0 bases and J by 2 bases, with 10 bases between. Germline CDR1 and CDR2: LNHNV and YYDKDF (reference sequence). This CDR3 contains 15 residues. The CDR3 nucleotides read TGTGCCACCAGCAGAGATCCCAGCGGACAAGAGACCCAGTACTTC. Residues: CATSRDPSGQETQYF.

This clone was detected only a few times. The rearrangement joins TRBV19 to TRBJ1-2, with 7 bases that match TRBD1. Germline V gene data show CDR1 as LNHDA and CDR2 as SQIVND (reference sequence). V was clipped by 3 bases and J by 7 bases; unmatched bases: 8. The CDR3 loop spans 14 amino acids. CDR3 coding DNA: TGTGCCAGTAGTATCGACAGGGAGCGCTCTGGCTACACCTTC. This translates into CASSIDRERSGYTF.

In its sample, this clone was seen once. CDR3 amino acids: CASSRRTSAFTDTQYF. CDR3 nucleotide sequence: TGTGCCAGCAGCCGTAGGACTAGCGCTTTCACAGATACGCAGTATTTT. The V call is TRBV11-2, the J call TRBJ2-3; 9 bases line up with TRBD2. The CDR3 is 16 residues long. V was pared by 5 bases and J by 2 bases, with 8 bases of the junction left unmatched. Germline loops: CDR1 SGHAT, CDR2 FQNNGV.

The chain employs TRBV5-4 and TRBJ2-5; 12 bases are shared with TRBD2. The V gene's germline CDR1 is SGHNT and CDR2 YYREEE (reference sequence). There are 17 residues in the CDR3. The V gene end was trimmed by 4 bases and the J gene end by 1 base; junction bases not matched to a gene: 8. The CDR3 DNA is TGTGCCAGCAGCCAGGGGACTAGCGGGTTCCTCCAAGAGACCCAGTACTTC. Translated: CASSQGTSGFLQETQYF.

The chain employs TRBV10-1 and TRBJ2-1, with a tentative D call TRBD2 (6 bases). CDR1 WNHNN and CDR2 SYGVQD come from the germline V gene (reference sequence). The ends were cut back, 8 bases at V and 5 bases at J, with 19 bases in the middle. The CDR3 contains 15 residues. The CDR3 DNA reads as TGCGCCAGCGAGCGGCGGGACGCGATACACAATGAGCAGTTCTTC. This gives the protein CASERRDAIHNEQFF.

The chain joins TRBV19 to TRBJ2-1, with 8 bases lining up with TRBD2. This CDR3 is 14 amino acids long. The trim removed 6 bases at V and 8 bases at J, leaving 9 bases unmatched. CDR1 LNHDA and CDR2 SQIVND come from the germline V gene (reference sequence). The CDR3 is CASRFKRERDEQFF. The CDR3 DNA reads TGTGCCAGTAGGTTTAAGCGGGAGAGAGATGAGCAGTTCTTC.

The rearrangement uses TRBV28 and TRBJ1-2; D is uncertain. This CDR3 spans 12 amino acids. CDR1 and CDR2 from the germline V gene are MDHEN and SYDVKM. Trimming removed 2 bases at V and 12 bases at J, with 13 bases between. The CDR3, as DNA: TGTGCCAGCAGTTTACGTATGCAGATCCACACCTTC. Protein: CASSLRMQIHTF.

The chain carries TRBV3-1 (or the pseudogene TRBV3-2) and TRBJ2-1; a possible D gene is TRBD2 (5 bases). The CDR3 has 14 amino acids. With 6 bases removed from V and 10 bases from J, the gap between germline ends came to 19 bases. The germline V gene has CDR1 LGHDT and CDR2 YNNKEL (reference sequence). The CDR3 DNA is TGTGCCAGCAGGAGGGTCAGTGCGTCTCCAGAGCAGTTCTTC. It yields the protein CASRRVSASPEQFF.

V is TRBV3-1 (or the pseudogene TRBV3-2) and J is TRBJ2-5, with TRBD2 as a possible D gene (6 bases). CDR3 length: 12 residues. Trimming took off 7 bases at V and 3 bases at J, with 9 bases between the two ends. Germline V lookup: CDR1 LGHDT, CDR2 YNNKEL (reference sequence). In DNA form, the CDR3 reads TGTGCCAGCAATACGGGAGAAGAGACCCAGTACTTC. This translates into CASNTGEETQYF.

This rearrangement joins TRBV6-5 to TRBJ2-7; D call uncertain. The ends were cut back, 8 bases at V and 2 bases at J, with 13 bases in the middle. The CDR3 sequence is 13 residues long. The germline V gene encodes CDR1 MNHEY and CDR2 SVGAGI. CDR3 in amino acids: CASDSRFTYEQYF. The CDR3 nucleotides are TGTGCCAGCGACTCTAGGTTTACCTACGAGCAGTACTTC.

The chain links TRBV20-1 to TRBJ1-4; D is unclear. Trimming removed 6 bases at V and 7 bases at J, with 6 bases between. Looked up from germline, CDR1 is DFQATT and CDR2 is SNEGSKA (reference sequence). The CDR3 has 10 amino acids. This CDR3 reads CSASGEKLFF. The CDR3 coding sequence is TGCAGTGCATCGGGTGAAAAACTGTTTTTT.

This clone was picked up a small number of times. This chain links TRBV11-2 with TRBJ1-4; 9 bases are shared with TRBD1. The CDR3 loop spans 18 amino acids. From germline, CDR1 is SGHAT and CDR2 FQNNGV. The ends lost 6 bases at V and 1 base at J; junction bases unmatched: 12. This CDR3 is CASSKGTGRIRTNEKLFF. In DNA, the CDR3 is TGTGCCAGCAGTAAAGGGACAGGGAGGATAAGAACTAATGAAAAACTGTTTTTT. Looking up the rest from reference TRBV11-2 and TRBJ1-4 gives the full variable domain: EAGVAQSPRYKIIEKRQSVAFWCNPISGHATLYWYQQILGQGPKLLIQFQNNGVVDDSQLPKDRFSAERLKGVDSTLKIQPAKLEDSAVYLCASSKGTGRIRTNEKLFFGSGTQLSVL.